Listed below are T cell receptor beta chains from one sample, sequenced in a study of cytomegalovirus exposure and HLA in healthy donors. Repertoires were generated with immunoSEQ multiplex PCR, while TCRdb's copy carries only in-frame clones and drops some. Altogether nearly 110,000 clones are present, under 80% being singletons, with the ten largest covering around 15%. Sequencing was done on a sample of PBMCs. Source of these receptors: a woman aged 40 to 49 in good health and CMV-seropositive. CDR3s include the opening cysteine and the closing phenylalanine or tryptophan. The D gene is left open where the match is weak. Expanded clones are given a class, and other clones once, few, many or no size at all.

j_gene,abundance,d_gene,v_gene,CDR3aa,CDR3nt
TRBJ2-2,-,TRBD1,TRBV11-1,CASSLQGARTGELFF,TGTGCCAGCAGCTTGCAGGGGGCGCGCACCGGGGAGCTGTTTTTT
TRBJ2-5,-,TRBD1,TRBV7-6,CASSLGTGEETQYF,TGTGCCAGCAGCTTAGGGACAGGGGAAGAGACCCAGTACTTC
TRBJ1-2,-,-,TRBV7-9,CASGDAGPWGYTF,TGTGCCAGCGGAGATGCAGGGCCTTGGGGCTACACCTTC
TRBJ1-6,-,-,TRBV5-5,CASSFGGAGNSPLHF,TGTGCCAGCAGCTTTGGAGGGGCTGGTAATTCACCCCTCCACTTT
TRBJ1-6,-,-,TRBV6-5,CASSYSTEGDSPLHF,TGTGCCAGCAGTTACTCGACAGAGGGGGATTCACCCCTCCACTTT
TRBJ1-1,-,TRBD1,TRBV6-5,CASSFNRGSTEAFF,TGTGCCAGCAGCTTTAACAGGGGCTCCACTGAAGCTTTCTTT
TRBJ2-5,-,TRBD1,TRBV5-4,CASSFGQGVGETQYF,TGTGCCAGCAGCTTCGGACAGGGGGTGGGAGAGACCCAGTACTTC
TRBJ2-5,-,TRBD1,TRBV13,CASSTRTGTWETQYF,TGTGCCAGCAGCACCAGGACAGGGACTTGGGAGACCCAGTACTTC
TRBJ2-5,-,-,TRBV27,CASSWIPFGVIGKTQYF,TGTGCCAGCAGTTGGATCCCCTTCGGGGTTATTGGAAAGACCCAGTACTTC
TRBJ1-2,-,TRBD1,TRBV11-2,CASSPATGARGYTF,TGTGCCAGCAGCCCCGCGACAGGGGCTCGGGGCTACACCTTC
TRBJ2-5,few,-,TRBV7-6,CASSLVLWTEQETQYF,TGTGCCAGCAGCTTAGTGCTATGGACAGAACAAGAGACCCAGTACTTC
TRBJ1-4,-,-,TRBV12-5,CASGLVQNRISEKLFF,TGTGCTAGTGGTTTGGTACAGAACAGGATCAGTGAAAAACTGTTTTTT
TRBJ2-5,-,TRBD1,TRBV10-2,CASQRQGSVETQYF,TGCGCCAGCCAGCGACAGGGGTCGGTAGAGACCCAGTACTTC
TRBJ2-7,few,TRBD1,TRBV27,CASSWGAGQGYEQYF,TGTGCCAGCAGTTGGGGGGCCGGACAGGGATACGAGCAGTACTTC
TRBJ1-1,medium-sized,-,TRBV4-3,CASSQAPTGLNTEAFF,TGCGCCAGCAGCCAAGCTCCAACAGGGTTGAACACTGAAGCTTTCTTT
TRBJ2-7,-,TRBD1,TRBV25-1,CASSRSVGTVSYEQYF,TGTGCCAGCAGTAGGTCTGTAGGGACAGTCTCCTACGAGCAGTACTTC
TRBJ2-1,once,TRBD1,TRBV30,CAWETDRGYESYNEQFF,TGTGCCTGGGAGACGGACAGGGGATACGAGTCCTACAATGAGCAGTTCTTC
TRBJ2-5,few,TRBD2,TRBV7-6,CASSRTSGGETQYF,TGTGCCAGCAGCCGGACTAGCGGGGGAGAGACCCAGTACTTC
TRBJ1-1,few,-,TRBV30,CAWSSSRVMNTEAFF,TGTGCCTGGAGTAGTAGCAGGGTAATGAACACTGAAGCTTTCTTT
TRBJ1-1,-,-,TRBV4-3,CASSQATAGRTEAFF,TGCGCCAGCAGCCAAGCGACGGCAGGGCGGACTGAAGCTTTCTTT
TRBJ2-1,few,TRBD2,TRBV9,CASSVDSGGAEQFF,TGTGCCAGCAGCGTAGACAGCGGGGGGGCCGAACAGTTCTTC
TRBJ2-7,-,-,TRBV6-5,CASSYSKQETYEQYF,TGTGCCAGCAGTTACTCGAAGCAGGAAACTTACGAGCAGTACTTC
TRBJ2-2,once,TRBD2,TRBV2,CASKASGENTGELFF,TGTGCCAGCAAGGCTAGCGGGGAGAACACCGGGGAGCTGTTTTTT
TRBJ1-1,-,TRBD1,TRBV18,CASSAPDRANTEAFF,TGTGCCAGCTCAGCCCCGGACAGGGCTAACACTGAAGCTTTCTTT
TRBJ1-6,few,TRBD1,TRBV5-1,CASSLEATGSSPLHF,TGCGCCAGCAGCTTGGAGGCGACAGGGAGTTCACCCCTCCACTTT
TRBJ1-1,-,TRBD1,TRBV19,CASSWRQGATEAFF,TGTGCCAGTAGTTGGAGACAGGGGGCCACTGAAGCTTTCTTT
TRBJ1-2,-,-,TRBV7-9,CASSLGTVNYGYTF,TGTGCCAGCAGCTTAGGGACAGTTAACTATGGCTACACCTTC
TRBJ1-6,once,TRBD1,TRBV30,CAWTPRGTGRNSPLHF,TGTGCCTGGACTCCTAGGGGGACAGGGAGGAATTCACCCCTCCACTTT
TRBJ2-3,once,TRBD2,TRBV7-9,CASSFRTSGGARTDTQYF,TGTGCCAGCAGCTTTCGGACTAGCGGGGGGGCGCGCACAGATACGCAGTATTTT
TRBJ2-5,-,-,TRBV6-1,CASSLGGPETQYF,TGTGCCAGCAGCTTGGGGGGGCCAGAGACCCAGTACTTC
TRBJ1-2,-,-,TRBV19,CASSREAPPYGYTF,TGTGCCAGTAGCAGGGAAGCACCGCCTTATGGCTACACCTTC
TRBJ2-1,few,-,TRBV5-1,CASSVLGISNNEQFF,TGCGCCAGCAGCGTTCTGGGTATTAGCAACAATGAGCAGTTCTTC
TRBJ2-3,-,-,TRBV7-3,CASSFKQGDTQYF,TGTGCCAGCAGCTTCAAACAGGGCGATACGCAGTATTTT
TRBJ1-2,-,TRBD1,TRBV28,CASTLSGQGGYTF,TGTGCCAGCACCCTCTCGGGACAGGGGGGCTACACCTTC
TRBJ1-1,-,TRBD1,TRBV2,CASSDRGLGTEAFF,TGTGCCAGCAGTGACAGGGGGCTGGGCACTGAAGCTTTCTTT
TRBJ2-7,-,-,TRBV15,CATSRGLILERGIYEQYF,TGTGCCACCAGCAGAGGACTGATTCTCGAGCGAGGAATCTACGAGCAGTACTTC
TRBJ2-1,few,TRBD1,TRBV7-9,CASSFDRGLSYNEQFF,TGTGCCAGCAGCTTCGACAGGGGTCTTTCCTACAATGAGCAGTTCTTC
TRBJ1-5,-,-,TRBV27,CASSLTFNQPQHF,TGTGCCAGCAGTTTAACATTTAATCAGCCCCAGCATTTT
TRBJ2-3,-,TRBD2,TRBV9,CASSSSGGGDTQYF,TGTGCCAGCAGCTCTAGCGGGGGGGGTGATACGCAGTATTTT
TRBJ2-7,-,-,TRBV4-2,CASSQAPGLGRVKQYF,TGTGCCAGCAGCCAGGCTCCGGGACTGGGCCGGGTTAAGCAGTACTTC
TRBJ2-1,-,-,TRBV4-3,CASSQDLSEGNEQFF,TGCGCCAGCAGCCAAGATCTATCGGAGGGTAATGAGCAGTTCTTC
TRBJ1-3,few,-,TRBV7-9,CASSSSQGRGNTIYF,TGTGCCAGCAGCTCATCACAGGGTCGTGGAAACACCATATATTTT
TRBJ2-7,-,-,TRBV7-3,CASSSFPTRRDEQYF,TGTGCCAGCAGCTCCTTCCCTACTCGTCGGGACGAGCAGTACTTC